The present T cell receptor (beta chain) was sequenced within a study of PD-1 blockade in classical Hodgkin lymphoma. Whole-study findings and limits: CD4+ TCR diversity rose significantly by C4D1, and CD8+ TCR diversity did not. The origin of the repertoire differences remains undefined, with disease activity or prior therapy as possible causes.

Sequencing used immunoSEQ multiplex PCR; TCRdb keeps in-frame clones, though not all of them. The repertoire includes 84,000 or so clones, 80% to 95% of them detected once, and about 2.6% sits in the top ten. Patients all relapsed after autologous stem cell transplantation, and there was variation in brentuximab vedotin exposure. Complete response, partial response or progressive disease were the best responses. This CDR3 has 16 residues. Between the trimmed V and J ends, which lost 5 bases and 0 bases, there was a span of 16 bases. Germline V gene lookup returns CDR1 MRHNA and CDR2 SNTAGT. The table lists this clone with a count of one. The antigen remains undetermined.

J is TRBJ1-1 and V is TRBV6-4; D gene unclear. This receptor was identified in a human donor with classical Hodgkin lymphoma. The sequencing used peripheral blood mononuclear cells (PBMCs), collected before the second cycle of nivolumab. This CDR3 is CASSPIPGALNTEAFF. Written as DNA, the CDR3 is TGTGCCAGCAGTCCAATTCCGGGAGCCCTGAACACTGAAGCTTTCTTT.